This T cell receptor beta chain derives from a study of technical replicates of blood from several donors. From germline, CDR1 is LNHDA and CDR2 SQIVND (reference sequence). The CDR3 length is 14 residues. Libraries were prepared by immunoSEQ multiplex PCR; TCRdb keeps only in-frame clonotypes and omits some of them. The data show 72,000 or so clones, with roughly 90% seen just once and 0.42% held by the top ten. Worth noting for this clone: At one end the junction does not follow the germline gene, possibly because of a read error.

This chain joins TRBV19 and TRBJ1-5, with a tentative D call TRBD1 (5 bases). Sequencing was carried out using T cells isolated from PBMCs. The receptor's source is a human donor in good health. The CDR3 DNA reads TGTGCCAGTAGTATGCCTCAGGGCAACCAGCCCCAGCATTTT. Its protein is CASSMPQGNQPQHF.